The source of this T cell receptor beta chain is a study of CXCR3-negative and CXCR3-positive naive CD8 T cells. Notes on the study in general: Similar TRBV-TRBJ gene usage was seen in naive CXCR3-negative and CXCR3-positive cells, but not in memory cells. Whereas both naive subsets had comparably high diversity, memory CD8+ cells had much lower diversity.

Germline V gene lookup returns CDR1 LNHNV and CDR2 YYDKDF (reference sequence). The CDR3 covers 18 residues. Researchers prepared the TRB cDNA libraries using 5' RACE with UMI labels. With the 5' RACE reads reprocessed, TCRdb shows one record per CDR3 protein and no DNA. The specimen's table records 35,000 to 55,000 distinct CDR3 sequences. Naive CD8+ T cells displayed a CD45RO-CCR7+CD27+CD95- phenotype. With respect to this clonotype: Its antigen is as yet unknown.

The V call is TRBV15, the J call TRBJ2-3; as DNA is missing, the TRBD2 call by TCRdb cannot be tested. The sequencing input was naive CXCR3- CD8+ T cells from blood. As for subset: CD45RO-CCR7+CD27+CD95- naive CD8+ T cells lacking CXCR3 (TNR3-). The receptor was derived from a human donor in good health. Some clones in this sample may be carry-over from other donors' samples. CDR3 residues: CATSRPYTSGTNGDTQYF.